This TCR beta chain was documented in a study of OX40 agonist ivuxolimab in advanced cancers. V shed 5 bases, J shed 3 bases, and the junction held 3 bases outside the gene matches. Germline V CDR1 and CDR2: LNHDA, SQIVND (reference sequence). There are 14 residues in the CDR3. Repertoires were generated with immunoSEQ multiplex PCR, while TCRdb's copy carries only in-frame clones and drops some. The repertoire holds roughly 58,000 clones, with roughly 93% as singletons. Sample: CD4+ or CD8+ T cells sorted from blood, taken in a trial of the OX40 agonist ivuxolimab. The clonotype was recovered from an adult with an advanced solid tumor such as melanoma, head and neck, liver or kidney cancer. V usage is TRBV19 and J usage is TRBJ2-7; TRBD1 matches at 11 bases. CDR3 loop: CASSWTGGHYEQYF. The CDR3 nucleotides read TGTGCCAGTAGTTGGACAGGGGGCCACTACGAGCAGTACTTC.